Below, 7 T cell receptor beta chains from the same sample are listed, as sequenced in a study of blood T cell repertoires in COVID-19. Sequencing was performed with immunoSEQ multiplex PCR; in TCRdb, only in-frame clones are kept and a portion is missing. The table shows about 190,000 clones, with roughly four fifths occurring only once. The specimen was peripheral blood. The origin of the receptors is a man aged 30-40 years with active or convalescent COVID-19.

The rearrangement joins TRBV6-5 to TRBJ1-1; the D gene is possibly TRBD1 (5 bases). With 4 bases removed from V and 5 bases from J, the gap between germline ends came to 11 bases. The CDR3 covers 13 residues. CDR1 is MNHEY, CDR2 SVGAGI, per germline. The DNA of the CDR3 is TGTGCCAGCAGTTTACGGGGGTGGACTGAAGCTTTCTTT. Encoded protein: CASSLRGWTEAFF.

The chain recombines TRBV6-2 or TRBV6-3 with TRBJ1-5, with 8 bases aligning to TRBD1. CDR1 and CDR2 from the germline V gene are MNHEY and SVGEGT. The CDR3 extends over 16 amino acids. V gave up 5 bases and J gave up 1 base; unmatched junction bases: 7. CDR3: CASSQRTGMSNQPQHF. DNA for the CDR3: TGTGCCAGCAGTCAGCGGACAGGGATGAGCAATCAGCCCCAGCATTTT.

The chain is built from TRBV10-3 and TRBJ2-1; 7 bases align to TRBD2. The germline CDR1 and CDR2 sequences are ENHRY and SYGVKD. This CDR3 contains 15 residues. After removal of 2 bases from V and 7 bases from J, the junction contained 8 bases not matched to a gene. The CDR3 region has the DNA TGTGCCATCAGTGAGAAGGCGGGAGTGGCGAATGAGCAGTTCTTC. Residues: CAISEKAGVANEQFF.

V usage is TRBV6-5 and J usage is TRBJ1-2; TRBD1 aligns across 11 bases. Germline lookup yields CDR1 MNHEY and CDR2 SVGAGI. J was trimmed by 4 bases and V by 11 bases; bases with no gene match: 12. CDR3 length equals 15 residues. The CDR3 region has the DNA TGTGCCGGTGTCGAGGACAGGGGGCCCCTCTATGGCTACACCTTC. This encodes CAGVEDRGPLYGYTF.

This clone came up once. The chain carries TRBV2 and TRBJ1-5; perhaps TRBD1 as D (5 bases). CDR3 size: 14 residues. Germline lookup yields CDR1 SNHLY and CDR2 FYNNEI. Trimming shortened V by 4 bases and J by 10 bases, and 17 bases separated the two germline ends. The CDR3, as DNA: TGTGCCAGCAGTGTGGGCAGGGAAGGGTCCCCCCAGCATTTT. It codes for CASSVGREGSPQHF.

V is TRBV6-6 and J is TRBJ2-5; a possible D gene is TRBD1 (6 bases). V lost 2 bases, J lost 2 bases, and 9 bases lay in between. This CDR3 is built from 14 residues. Germline lookup yields CDR1 MNHNY and CDR2 SVGAGI (reference sequence). CDR3 sequence reads: CASSYRGLQETQYF. As DNA, the CDR3 is TGTGCCAGCAGTTACAGGGGGTTGCAAGAGACCCAGTACTTC.

The chain's CDR3 is CASRVTGNTEAFF. CDR3 DNA: TGTGCCAGCAGGGTGACAGGGAACACTGAAGCTTTCTTT. The chain recombines TRBV7-9 with TRBJ1-1; D is possibly TRBD1 (6 bases). Germline V gene sequence: CDR1 SEHNR, CDR2 FQNEAQ (reference sequence). V was clipped by 6 bases and J by 1 base, with 9 bases between them. The CDR3 sequence is 13 residues long.